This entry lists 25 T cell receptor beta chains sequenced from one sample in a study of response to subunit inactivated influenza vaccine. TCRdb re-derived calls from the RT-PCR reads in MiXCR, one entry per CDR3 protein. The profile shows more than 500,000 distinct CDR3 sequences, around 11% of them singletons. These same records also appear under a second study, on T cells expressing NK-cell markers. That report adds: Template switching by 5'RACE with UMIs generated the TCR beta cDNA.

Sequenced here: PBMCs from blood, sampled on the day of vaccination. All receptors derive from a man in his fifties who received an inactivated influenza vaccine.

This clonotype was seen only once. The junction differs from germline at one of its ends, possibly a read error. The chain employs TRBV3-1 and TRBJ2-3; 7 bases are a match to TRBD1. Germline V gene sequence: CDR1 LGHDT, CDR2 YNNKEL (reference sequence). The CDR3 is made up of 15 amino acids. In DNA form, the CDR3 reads TGTGCCAGCAGCCAACGTATCAGGGGGTACGATACGCGGTATTTT. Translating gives CASSQRIRGYDTRYF.

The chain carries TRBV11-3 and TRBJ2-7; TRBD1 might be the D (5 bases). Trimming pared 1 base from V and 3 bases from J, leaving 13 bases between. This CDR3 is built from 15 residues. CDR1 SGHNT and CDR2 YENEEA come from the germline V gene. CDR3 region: CASSLAAGLDYEQYF. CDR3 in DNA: TGTGCCAGCAGCTTAGCGGCAGGGTTGGACTACGAGCAGTACTTC.

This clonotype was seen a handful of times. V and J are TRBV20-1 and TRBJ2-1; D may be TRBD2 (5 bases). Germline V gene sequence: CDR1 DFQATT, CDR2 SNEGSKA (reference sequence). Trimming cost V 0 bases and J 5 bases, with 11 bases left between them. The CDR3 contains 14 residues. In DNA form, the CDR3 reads TGCAGTGCTAGAGATTATCTAGCCCACAATGAGCAGTTCTTC. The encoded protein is CSARDYLAHNEQFF.

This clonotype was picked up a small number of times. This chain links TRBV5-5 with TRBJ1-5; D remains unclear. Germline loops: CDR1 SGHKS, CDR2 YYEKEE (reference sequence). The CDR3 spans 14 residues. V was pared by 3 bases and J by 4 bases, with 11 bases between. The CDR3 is CASSSVWRNQPQHF. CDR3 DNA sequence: TGTGCCAGCAGCTCGGTATGGCGGAATCAGCCCCAGCATTTT.

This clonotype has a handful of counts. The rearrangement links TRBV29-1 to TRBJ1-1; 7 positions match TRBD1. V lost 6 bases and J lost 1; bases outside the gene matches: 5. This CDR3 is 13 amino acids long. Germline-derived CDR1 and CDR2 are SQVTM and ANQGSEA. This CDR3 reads CSVEGQQNTEAFF. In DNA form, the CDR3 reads TGCAGCGTAGAGGGACAGCAGAACACTGAAGCTTTCTTT.

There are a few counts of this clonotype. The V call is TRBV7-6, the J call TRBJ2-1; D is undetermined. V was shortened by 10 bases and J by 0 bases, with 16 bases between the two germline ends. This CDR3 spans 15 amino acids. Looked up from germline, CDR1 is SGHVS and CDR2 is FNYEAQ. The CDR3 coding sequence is TGTGCCACCCGGAAGGCGCCGAACTCCTACAATGAGCAGTTCTTC. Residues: CATRKAPNSYNEQFF.

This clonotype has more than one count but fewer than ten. CDR3 sequence (DNA): TGCAGTGCTAAGAGGGGCAGGGCACCCGAGCAGTACTTC. Residues: CSAKRGRAPEQYF. The rearrangement uses TRBV20-1 and TRBJ2-7, with D perhaps TRBD1 or TRBD2 (5 bases each). The CDR3 extends over 13 amino acids. V lost 4 bases and J lost 6, with 16 bases in between. In germline, CDR1 is DFQATT, CDR2 SNEGSKA (reference sequence).

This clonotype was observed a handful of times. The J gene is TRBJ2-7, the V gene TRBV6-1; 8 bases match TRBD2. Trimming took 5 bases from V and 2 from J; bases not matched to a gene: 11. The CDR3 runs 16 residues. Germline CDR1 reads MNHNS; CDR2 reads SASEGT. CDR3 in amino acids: CASSPGTRNRAYEQYF. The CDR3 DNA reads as TGTGCCAGCAGTCCCGGGACTAGGAATCGGGCCTACGAGCAGTACTTC.

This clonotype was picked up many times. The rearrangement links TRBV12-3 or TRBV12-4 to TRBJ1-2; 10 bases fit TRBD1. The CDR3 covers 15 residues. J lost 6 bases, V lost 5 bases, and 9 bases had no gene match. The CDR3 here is CASSPSPGTGDGYTF. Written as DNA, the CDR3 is TGTGCCAGCAGTCCCTCGCCCGGGACAGGGGATGGCTACACCTTC.

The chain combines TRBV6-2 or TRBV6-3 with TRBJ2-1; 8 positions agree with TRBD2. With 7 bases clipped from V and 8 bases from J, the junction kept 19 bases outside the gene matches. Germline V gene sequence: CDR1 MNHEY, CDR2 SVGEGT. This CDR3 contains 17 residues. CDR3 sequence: CASTPPYIAGSFDEQFF. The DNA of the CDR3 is TGTGCCAGCACCCCTCCCTATATAGCGGGGTCCTTTGATGAGCAGTTCTTC.

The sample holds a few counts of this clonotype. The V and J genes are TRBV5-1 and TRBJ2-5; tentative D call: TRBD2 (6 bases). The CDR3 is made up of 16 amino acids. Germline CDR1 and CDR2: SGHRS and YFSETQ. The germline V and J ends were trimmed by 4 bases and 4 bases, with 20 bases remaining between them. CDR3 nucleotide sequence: TGCGCCAGCAGCGGCGGCGGGTCGGGGGAGAGAGAGACCCAGTACTTC. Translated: CASSGGGSGERETQYF.

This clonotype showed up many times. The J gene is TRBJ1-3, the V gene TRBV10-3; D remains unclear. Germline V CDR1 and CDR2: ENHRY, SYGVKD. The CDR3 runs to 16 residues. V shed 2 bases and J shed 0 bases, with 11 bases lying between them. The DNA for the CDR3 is TGTGCCATCAGTGAGGGGCGCTCGCTCTCTGGAAACACCATATATTTT. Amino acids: CAISEGRSLSGNTIYF.

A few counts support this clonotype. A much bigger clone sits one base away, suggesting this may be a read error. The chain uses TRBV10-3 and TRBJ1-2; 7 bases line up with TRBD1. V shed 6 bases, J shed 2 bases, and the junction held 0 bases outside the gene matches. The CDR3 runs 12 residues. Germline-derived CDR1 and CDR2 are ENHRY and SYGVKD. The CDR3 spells CAIRQGNYGYTF. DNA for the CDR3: TGTGCCATCAGACAGGGGAACTATGGCTACACCTTC.

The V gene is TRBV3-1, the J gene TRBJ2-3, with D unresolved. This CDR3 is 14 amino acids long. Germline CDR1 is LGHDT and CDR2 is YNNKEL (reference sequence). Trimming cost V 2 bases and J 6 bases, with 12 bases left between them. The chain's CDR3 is CASSQNVGLDTQYF. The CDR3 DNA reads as TGTGCCAGCAGCCAAAATGTGGGTCTGGATACGCAGTATTTT.

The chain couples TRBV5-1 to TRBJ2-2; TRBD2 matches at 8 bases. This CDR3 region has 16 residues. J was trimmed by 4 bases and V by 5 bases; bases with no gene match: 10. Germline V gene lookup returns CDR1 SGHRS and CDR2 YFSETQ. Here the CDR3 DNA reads TGCGCCAGCAGGGTGCGGGGGGTCGACGGCACCGGGGAGCTGTTTTTT. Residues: CASRVRGVDGTGELFF.

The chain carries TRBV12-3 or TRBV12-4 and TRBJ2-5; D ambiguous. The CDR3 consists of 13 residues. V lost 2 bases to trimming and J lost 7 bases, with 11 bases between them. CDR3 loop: CASSLTSIGTQYF. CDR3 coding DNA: TGTGCCAGCAGTTTAACCAGTATTGGGACCCAGTACTTC.

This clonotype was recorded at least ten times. CDR3: CASSERGYGYTF. Written as DNA, the CDR3 is TGTGCCAGCAGTGAAAGGGGCTATGGCTACACCTTC. The J gene is TRBJ1-2, the V gene TRBV6-1; D might be TRBD1 (5 bases). The germline CDR1 and CDR2 sequences are MNHNS and SASEGT. Trimming stripped 2 bases from V and 4 bases from J, with 5 bases between. The CDR3 contains 12 residues.

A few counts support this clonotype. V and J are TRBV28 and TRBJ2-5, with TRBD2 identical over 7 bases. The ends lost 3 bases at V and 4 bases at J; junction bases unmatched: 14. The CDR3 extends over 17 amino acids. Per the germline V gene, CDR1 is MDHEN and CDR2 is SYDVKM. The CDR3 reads CASSLGGRVSLIETQYF. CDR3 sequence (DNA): TGTGCCAGCAGTTTGGGAGGGCGCGTCAGTTTAATAGAGACCCAGTACTTC.

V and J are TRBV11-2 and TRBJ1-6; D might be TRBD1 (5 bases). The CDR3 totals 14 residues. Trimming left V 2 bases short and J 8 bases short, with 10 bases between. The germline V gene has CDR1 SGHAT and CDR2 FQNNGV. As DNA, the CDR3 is TGTGCCAGCAGCTTACAGGGATCTGATTCACCCCTCCACTTT. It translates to CASSLQGSDSPLHF.

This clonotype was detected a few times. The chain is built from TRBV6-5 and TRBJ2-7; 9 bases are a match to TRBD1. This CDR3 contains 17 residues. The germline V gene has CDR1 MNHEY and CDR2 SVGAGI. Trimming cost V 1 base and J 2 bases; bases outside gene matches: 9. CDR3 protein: CASSYFRVGQGTYEQYF. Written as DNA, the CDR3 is TGTGCCAGCAGTTACTTTCGGGTGGGACAGGGAACCTACGAGCAGTACTTC.

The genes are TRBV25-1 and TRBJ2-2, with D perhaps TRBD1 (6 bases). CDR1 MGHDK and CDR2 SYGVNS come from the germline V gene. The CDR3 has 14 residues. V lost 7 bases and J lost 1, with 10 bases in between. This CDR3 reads CASTRQENTGELFF. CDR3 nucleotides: TGTGCCAGCACCAGACAGGAGAACACCGGGGAGCTGTTTTTT.

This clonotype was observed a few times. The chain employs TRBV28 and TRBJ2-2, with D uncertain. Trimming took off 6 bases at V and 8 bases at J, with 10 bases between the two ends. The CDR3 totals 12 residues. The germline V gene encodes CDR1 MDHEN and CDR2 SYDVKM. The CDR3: CASSQNVGELFF. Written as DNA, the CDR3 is TGTGCCAGCAGCCAGAACGTGGGGGAGCTGTTTTTT.

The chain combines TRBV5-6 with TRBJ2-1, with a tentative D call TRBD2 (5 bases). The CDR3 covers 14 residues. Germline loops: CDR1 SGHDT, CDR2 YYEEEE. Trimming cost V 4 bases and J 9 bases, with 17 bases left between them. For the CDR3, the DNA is TGTGCCAGCAGCCAGACCTTTAGCGTCGGTGAGCAGTTCTTC. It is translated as CASSQTFSVGEQFF.

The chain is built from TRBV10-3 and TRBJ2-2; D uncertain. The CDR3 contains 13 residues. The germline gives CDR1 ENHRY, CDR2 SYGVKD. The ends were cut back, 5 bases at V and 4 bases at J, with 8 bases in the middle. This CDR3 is CAISPGSTGELFF. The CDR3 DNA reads TGTGCCATCAGTCCGGGTAGCACCGGGGAGCTGTTTTTT.

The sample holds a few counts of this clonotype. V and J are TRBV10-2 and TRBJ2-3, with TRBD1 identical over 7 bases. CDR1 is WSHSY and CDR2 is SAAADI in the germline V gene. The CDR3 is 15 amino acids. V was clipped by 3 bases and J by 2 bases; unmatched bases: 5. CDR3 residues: CASSETGTATDTQYF. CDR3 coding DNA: TGCGCCAGCAGTGAAACCGGGACAGCCACAGATACGCAGTATTTT.